Following are 25 T cell receptor beta chains from one sample sequenced in a study of breast tumors, draining lymph nodes, adjacent tissues (TCRdb year 2016). Library preparation was by multiplex PCR. These reads were obtained on an Illumina HiSeq 2000. In-frame beta chains were kept once TCRdb had trimmed the public reads at Q25 with fastp and called clones with MiXCR. Every CDR3 protein is listed once, alongside the most common genes and DNA of its rows. The sample table records roughly 130,000 distinct CDR3 sequences; 20% of these occur just once. The top ten hold roughly 3.5% of the sample. Lymph node samples came from the axillary draining lymph nodes of breast cancer patients. Sequenced input: axillary lymph node tissue. The receptors stem from a female donor with breast cancer. Some clones in this sample may be carry-over from other donors' samples.

A note on this clonotype: A clone one base away is much larger, so this may be a read error. The V and J genes are TRBV19 and TRBJ2-6; D call uncertain. From germline, CDR1 is LNHDA and CDR2 SQIVND (reference sequence). The CDR3 spans 14 residues. V was pared by 5 bases and J by 5 bases, with 10 bases between. CDR3 amino acids: CASSRFAWANVLTF. DNA for the CDR3: TGTGCCAGTAGTCGGTTTGCTTGGGCCAACGTCCTGACTTTC.

Many counts were recorded for this clonotype. The V call is TRBV5-1, the J call TRBJ2-2, with TRBD1 as a possible D gene (6 bases). CDR1 SGHRS and CDR2 YFSETQ come from the germline V gene. The germline V and J ends were trimmed by 3 bases and 5 bases, with 14 bases remaining between them. The CDR3 covers 15 residues. The CDR3 nucleotides read TGCGCCAGCAGCTCGGTTGCAGGGGTTACCGGGGAGCTGTTTTTT. It translates to CASSSVAGVTGELFF. The full variable domain, completed using reference TRBV5-1 and TRBJ2-2, is KAGVTQTPRYLIKTRGQQVTLSCSPISGHRSVSWYQQTPGQGLQFLFEYFSETQRNKGNFPGRFSGRQFSNSRSEMNVSTLELGDSALYLCASSSVAGVTGELFFGEGSRLTVL.

In its sample, this clonotype was seen many times. The chain recombines TRBV6-5 with TRBJ2-3; D not resolved. The germline gives CDR1 MNHEY, CDR2 SVGAGI. Trimming cost V 0 bases and J 1 base, with 11 bases left between them. The CDR3 consists of 16 residues. The CDR3 region has the DNA TGTGCCAGCAGTTACTCGACGAAACGTGGCACAGATACGCAGTATTTT. Encoded protein: CASSYSTKRGTDTQYF.

The rearrangement uses TRBV6-1 and TRBJ2-3; D unresolved. The CDR3 has 14 residues. Germline loops: CDR1 MNHNS, CDR2 SASEGT. The germline V and J ends were trimmed by 3 bases and 4 bases, with 11 bases remaining between them. CDR3 sequence reads: CASSDLVGPDTQYF. The CDR3 nucleotides read TGTGCCAGCAGTGACCTAGTTGGTCCAGATACGCAGTATTTT.

This clonotype was seen ten or more times. J is TRBJ1-6 and V is TRBV19; tentative D call: TRBD1 (5 bases). V shed 6 bases and J shed 7 bases, with 10 bases lying between them. This CDR3 comprises 13 residues. Germline values: CDR1 LNHDA, CDR2 SQIVND (reference sequence). CDR3 region: CASRTDFNSPLHF. The CDR3 nucleotides read TGTGCCAGTAGGACAGATTTCAATTCACCCCTCCACTTT.

This clonotype was observed at least ten times. The chain is built from TRBV10-3 and TRBJ1-5; 7 bases map to TRBD1. The ends lost 3 bases at V and 1 base at J; junction bases unmatched: 0. Germline loops: CDR1 ENHRY, CDR2 SYGVKD. The CDR3 totals 14 residues. The CDR3 loop is CAISDRGSNQPQHF. In nucleotides, the CDR3 is TGTGCCATCAGTGACAGGGGGAGCAATCAGCCCCAGCATTTT.

This clonotype was seen ten or more times. This chain connects TRBV15 to TRBJ2-3, with 9 nucleotides matching TRBD2. V trimming: 1 base; J trimming: 7 bases; junction bases outside the gene matches: 9. From germline, CDR1 is LNHNV and CDR2 YYDKDF (reference sequence). The CDR3 length is 16 residues. In DNA, the CDR3 is TGTGCCACCAGCAGAGTAGCGGGGGCGAACGTCTATACGCAGTATTTT. Residues: CATSRVAGANVYTQYF.

This rearrangement joins TRBV11-3 to TRBJ2-1; D remains unclear. Per germline, CDR1 SGHNT and CDR2 YENEEA. Trimming took 2 bases from V and 10 from J, leaving 12 bases between them. This CDR3 spans 13 amino acids. CDR3 coding DNA: TGTGCCAGCAGCTTAATTCGGACGGAAGAGCAGTTCTTC. It yields the protein CASSLIRTEEQFF.

This clonotype was recorded at least ten times. This sequence joins TRBV10-2 and TRBJ1-6; D is unclear. Trimming stripped 3 bases from V and 4 bases from J, with 16 bases between. Germline V gives CDR1 WSHSY, CDR2 SAAADI. The CDR3 is 17 residues long. CDR3 in amino acids: CASSDSRGRSYNSPLHF. In DNA, the CDR3 is TGCGCCAGCAGTGATTCTAGAGGGAGGAGTTATAATTCACCCCTCCACTTT.

The V gene is TRBV11-2, the J gene TRBJ2-6, with TRBD2 identical over 11 bases. CDR3 length: 18 amino acids. The V segment lost 2 bases and the J segment 0 bases; nucleotides outside the gene matches: 3. CDR1 is SGHAT, CDR2 FQNNGV, per germline. The CDR3 nucleotides are TGTGCCAGCAGCTTAAGACTAGCGGGGATCTCTGGGGCCAACGTCCTGACTTTC. Translating gives CASSLRLAGISGANVLTF.

The table lists this clonotype with many counts. This chain links TRBV20-1 with TRBJ2-1, with 9 bases identical to TRBD1. Germline trimming cut 0 bases from V and 6 bases from J; bases unmatched to any gene: 9. Looked up from germline, CDR1 is DFQATT and CDR2 is SNEGSKA (reference sequence). The CDR3 covers 16 residues. The CDR3 nucleotides are TGCAGTGCTAGAGAAACAGGGGGCGCAGGGTCCAATGAGCAGTTCTTC. As protein: CSARETGGAGSNEQFF.

A remark on this clonotype: A much larger clone lies one base from this, so it may be a read error. The chain links TRBV19 to TRBJ2-5; D tentatively reads TRBD1 or TRBD2 (5 bases each). From germline, CDR1 is LNHDA and CDR2 SQIVND (reference sequence). The CDR3 consists of 13 residues. The CDR3 protein is CASSIGAWGTQHF. The CDR3 DNA follows: TGTGCCAGTAGTATAGGGGCGTGGGGGACCCAGCACTTC.

The chain recombines TRBV5-1 with TRBJ1-2; D unresolved. CDR1 is SGHRS, CDR2 YFSETQ, per germline. The V gene lost 1 base and the J gene lost 13 bases, with 8 bases spanning the gap. The CDR3 contains 10 residues. CDR3 coding DNA: TGCGCCAGCAGCTTGCCCGCACTCACCTTC. Its translation is CASSLPALTF.

Ten or more counts support this clonotype. The J gene is TRBJ2-7, the V gene TRBV7-9; a possible D gene is TRBD1 (6 bases). The CDR3 spans 16 residues. Germline V gene sequence: CDR1 SEHNR, CDR2 FQNEAQ (reference sequence). Trimming stripped 5 bases from V and 4 bases from J, with 21 bases between. Written as DNA, the CDR3 is TGTGCCAGCAGCCCCTCGCCCCGAGGCAGGGGATACGAGCAGTACTTC. As protein: CASSPSPRGRGYEQYF. Using reference TRBV7-9 and TRBJ2-7 for the parts outside the CDR3, the full variable domain is DTGVSQNPRHKITKRGQNVTFRCDPISEHNRLYWYRQTLGQGPEFLTYFQNEAQLEKSRLLSDRFSAERPKGSFSTLEIQRTEQGDSAMYLCASSPSPRGRGYEQYFGPGTRLTVT.

The chain is built from TRBV27 and TRBJ1-1, with D uncertain. Germline CDR1 reads MNHEY; CDR2 reads SMNVEV (reference sequence). The CDR3 has 14 amino acids. Trimming left V 4 bases short and J 0 bases short, with 9 bases between. The CDR3 sequence is CASSWKGMNTEAFF. In nucleotides, the CDR3 is TGTGCCAGCAGTTGGAAGGGAATGAACACTGAAGCTTTCTTT.

This clonotype appeared many times. This rearrangement joins TRBV6-5 to TRBJ1-3, with D possibly being TRBD1 (6 bases). CDR1 MNHEY and CDR2 SVGAGI come from the germline V gene. CDR3 size: 15 residues. Trimming stripped 8 bases from V and 3 bases from J, with 17 bases between. In DNA, the CDR3 is TGTGCCAGCCGCCTGGACAGTTCCCTTGGAAACACCATATATTTT. Protein: CASRLDSSLGNTIYF.

This clonotype occurred many times. The chain employs TRBV4-1 and TRBJ2-2; unclear D gene. Per the germline V gene, CDR1 is MGHRA and CDR2 is YSYEKL. This CDR3 contains 18 residues. V was clipped by 0 bases and J by 2 bases, with 16 bases between them. CDR3 region: CASSQEVFVDPNTGELFF. CDR3 DNA sequence: TGCGCCAGCAGCCAAGAGGTATTTGTTGACCCCAACACCGGGGAGCTGTTTTTT.

As to this clonotype: This clone may be a read error of a much larger clone one base away. J is TRBJ1-3 and V is TRBV7-6; D gene uncertain. Trimming left V 5 bases short and J 8 bases short, with 10 bases between. Germline V CDR1 and CDR2: SGHVS, FNYEAQ. The length of the CDR3 is 12 residues. The CDR3: CASSPAGDTIYF. The CDR3, as DNA: TGTGCCAGCAGCCCCGCAGGAGACACCATATATTTT. The entire variable domain, with the rest obtained from reference TRBV7-6 and TRBJ1-3, is as follows: GAGVSQSPRYKVTKRGQDVALRCDPISGHVSLYWYRQALGQGPEFLTYFNYEAQQDKSGLPNDRFSAERPEGSISTLTIQRTEQRDSAMYRCASSPAGDTIYFGEGSWLTVV.

This clonotype was found many times. The chain combines TRBV4-2 with TRBJ2-5; 8 positions match TRBD2. The CDR3 runs 15 residues. CDR1 and CDR2 from the germline V gene are LGHNA and YNFKEQ. The V gene end was trimmed by 1 base and the J gene end by 1 base; junction bases not matched to a gene: 2. The CDR3 loop is CASSQGTSGQETQYF. CDR3 in DNA: TGTGCCAGCAGCCAAGGAACTAGCGGCCAAGAGACCCAGTACTTC.

This clonotype occurred many times. This chain links TRBV6-1 with TRBJ1-5; the D is unclear. Germline CDR1 and CDR2: MNHNS and SASEGT. The V end lost 7 bases, the J end lost 0 bases, and 25 bases lay between the germline ends. CDR3 length equals 19 residues. DNA for the CDR3: TGTGCCAGCACCTCATTAGCCTTTCTCGGGATCGATAGCAATCAGCCCCAGCATTTT. This translates into CASTSLAFLGIDSNQPQHF.

This sequence joins TRBV28 and TRBJ2-1; 7 positions agree with TRBD1. There are 14 residues in the CDR3. V trimming: 4 bases; J trimming: 3 bases; junction bases outside the gene matches: 3. The germline CDR1 and CDR2 sequences are MDHEN and SYDVKM. This chain's CDR3 is CASSSDRVYNEQFF. Written as DNA, the CDR3 is TGTGCCAGCAGTTCCGACAGGGTCTACAATGAGCAGTTCTTC.

In this sample, this clonotype turned up many times. This chain joins TRBV7-9 and TRBJ2-2, with 11 bases lining up with TRBD2. Germline-derived CDR1 and CDR2 are SEHNR and FQNEAQ (reference sequence). V gave up 0 bases and J gave up 4 bases; unmatched junction bases: 13. CDR3 size: 20 residues. CDR3 in amino acids: CASSLAPGVAGGPGTGELFF. In nucleotides, the CDR3 is TGTGCCAGCAGCTTAGCGCCCGGAGTAGCGGGAGGGCCAGGCACCGGGGAGCTGTTTTTT. The full variable domain, with the rest looked up from reference TRBV7-9 and TRBJ2-2, is DTGVSQNPRHKITKRGQNVTFRCDPISEHNRLYWYRQTLGQGPEFLTYFQNEAQLEKSRLLSDRFSAERPKGSFSTLEIQRTEQGDSAMYLCASSLAPGVAGGPGTGELFFGEGSRLTVL.

There are many counts of this clonotype. The J gene is TRBJ1-2, the V gene TRBV6-1; TRBD1 is a possible D gene (5 bases). V was shortened by 2 bases and J by 10 bases, with 14 bases between the two germline ends. Germline CDR1 MNHNS, CDR2 SASEGT. This CDR3 contains 13 residues. The CDR3 is CASSEYGQGLYTF. The CDR3 DNA reads TGTGCCAGCAGTGAATATGGGCAGGGCCTCTACACCTTC.

This clonotype was counted only a few times. This sequence joins TRBV19 and TRBJ2-5; 8 bases align to TRBD1. V shed 5 bases, J shed 3 bases, and the junction held 11 bases outside the gene matches. The CDR3 loop spans 16 amino acids. Germline V CDR1 and CDR2: LNHDA, SQIVND (reference sequence). The CDR3: CASSPRTGFSKETQYF. In DNA, the CDR3 is TGTGCCAGTAGTCCCCGGACAGGGTTCTCAAAAGAGACCCAGTACTTC.

Comments on this clonotype: This may come from a read error, since a much larger clone is one base off. As DNA, the CDR3 is TGTGCCAGCAACCAGTTATCCCTCATGGAAGGGAGCGGGGAGCTGTTTTTT. It is translated as CASNQLSLMEGSGELFF. The chain recombines TRBV5-8 with TRBJ2-2, with D tentatively TRBD2 (5 bases). This CDR3 spans 17 amino acids. CDR1 SGHTS and CDR2 YDEGEE come from the germline V gene. The germline V and J ends were trimmed by 6 bases and 7 bases, with 25 bases remaining between them.